This is a list of T cell receptor beta chains from one sample in a study of CD8 T cells in ankylosing spondylitis. MiXCR, run by TCRdb on the 5' RACE reads, gives a single entry per CDR3 protein. The table shows 200,000 or so distinct CDR3 sequences, with roughly 18% occurring only once. The specimen was blood, either unsorted or a sorted T cell fraction (not recorded which). The receptor set was obtained from a male donor aged 10-29 years with ankylosing spondylitis or in good health (not recorded which). Each CDR3 is given with its conserved first and last residue. D genes are given only for firm matches. Clone size appears in some rows only: once, few, many, or a class for an expanded clone.

clone_size | d_call | j_call | v_call | cdr3_nt | cdr3_aa
NA | NA | TRBJ2-3 | TRBV2 | TGTGCCAGCAATGCAGGTTTTGACGTAGATACGCAGTATTTT | CASNAGFDVDTQYF
NA | TRBD1 | TRBJ1-6 | TRBV6-1 | TGTGCCAGCAGTGATCTACAGGGGGCAAATTCACCCCTCCACTTT | CASSDLQGANSPLHF
many | TRBD1 | TRBJ1-2 | TRBV12-3/TRBV12-4 | TGTGCCAGCAGTCCCGGGACAGGGCTCCCCTATGGCTACACCTTC | CASSPGTGLPYGYTF
many | NA | TRBJ1-1 | TRBV5-1 | TGCGCCAGCAGCTGGGAGGACTCGACGAACACTGAAGCTTTCTTT | CASSWEDSTNTEAFF
NA | NA | TRBJ1-2 | TRBV19 | TGTGCCAGTAGTATGGGGTCTCGGAACTATGGCTACACCTTC | CASSMGSRNYGYTF
many | TRBD2 | TRBJ2-1 | TRBV7-9 | TGTGCCAGCAGACCTACGACTAGCGGGAATCGGATGGAGCAGTTCTTC | CASRPTTSGNRMEQFF
many | TRBD2 | TRBJ2-7 | TRBV5-1 | TGCGCCAGCAGCTCTGGACTAGCGGGAGAAGAAATGATTTACGAGCAGTACTTC | CASSSGLAGEEMIYEQYF
many | TRBD1 | TRBJ1-5 | TRBV12-3/TRBV12-4 | TGTGCCAGCAGTCCGGGACAGGCAAATCAGCCCCAGCATTTT | CASSPGQANQPQHF
many | NA | TRBJ2-7 | TRBV7-2 | TGTGCCAGCAGCGGCCGTAGCGCCGAGCAGTACTTC | CASSGRSAEQYF
NA | TRBD2 | TRBJ2-1 | TRBV20-1 | TGCAGTGCTAGTGGGGGGCTAGCGGGATACAATGAGCAGTTCTTC | CSASGGLAGYNEQFF
many | NA | TRBJ2-2 | TRBV20-1 | TGCAGTGCACGCGCTGGTCTCGCCAACACCGGGGAGCTGTTTTTT | CSARAGLANTGELFF
many | NA | TRBJ1-2 | TRBV7-2 | TGTGCCAGCAGCTTAACGCAGGACACCTATGGCTACACCTTC | CASSLTQDTYGYTF
many | NA | TRBJ2-4 | TRBV10-3 | TGTGCCATCAGGGAGGACAACAAAAACATTCAGTACTTC | CAIREDNKNIQYF
NA | TRBD1 | TRBJ2-1 | TRBV18 | TGTGCCAGCTCACCAGGGACAGCGAACAATGAGCAGTTCTTC | CASSPGTANNEQFF
few | NA | TRBJ2-7 | TRBV29-1 | TGCAGCGTTCCGGGCCCTTTCCTTGTAGGGCAGTACTTC | CSVPGPFLVGQYF
many | TRBD2 | TRBJ2-5 | TRBV14 | TGTGCCAGCAGCCCGCGAGGGACTAGCGGGTTGGGGAAGACCCAGTACTTC | CASSPRGTSGLGKTQYF
many | NA | TRBJ2-1 | TRBV9 | TGTGCCAGCAGCGTAGAGGGGGTCTCCTACAATGAGCAGTTCTTC | CASSVEGVSYNEQFF
NA | TRBD1 | TRBJ2-5 | TRBV5-6 | TGTGCCAGCAGCCGAGGGGGGACAGGGCCAGGCACCCAGTACTTC | CASSRGGTGPGTQYF
many | NA | TRBJ2-3 | TRBV12-5 | TGTGCTAGTGGTTTGGGGGATACGCAGTATTTT | CASGLGDTQYF
many | NA | TRBJ2-3 | TRBV6-5 | TGTGCCAGCAGCCGAGGACAGCCTAGCACAGATACGCAGTATTTT | CASSRGQPSTDTQYF
many | NA | TRBJ1-5 | TRBV4-2 | TGTGCCAGCAGCCAAAGTGTGGCGGATCAGCCCCAGCATTTT | CASSQSVADQPQHF
NA | TRBD2 | TRBJ2-1 | TRBV29-1 | TGCAGCGTTGACCTACTAGCGGAGTACAATGAGCAGTTCTTC | CSVDLLAEYNEQFF
NA | TRBD1 | TRBJ2-1 | TRBV29-1 | TGCAGCGCCGTGGGACAGGGTCCCAATGAGCAGTTCTTC | CSAVGQGPNEQFF